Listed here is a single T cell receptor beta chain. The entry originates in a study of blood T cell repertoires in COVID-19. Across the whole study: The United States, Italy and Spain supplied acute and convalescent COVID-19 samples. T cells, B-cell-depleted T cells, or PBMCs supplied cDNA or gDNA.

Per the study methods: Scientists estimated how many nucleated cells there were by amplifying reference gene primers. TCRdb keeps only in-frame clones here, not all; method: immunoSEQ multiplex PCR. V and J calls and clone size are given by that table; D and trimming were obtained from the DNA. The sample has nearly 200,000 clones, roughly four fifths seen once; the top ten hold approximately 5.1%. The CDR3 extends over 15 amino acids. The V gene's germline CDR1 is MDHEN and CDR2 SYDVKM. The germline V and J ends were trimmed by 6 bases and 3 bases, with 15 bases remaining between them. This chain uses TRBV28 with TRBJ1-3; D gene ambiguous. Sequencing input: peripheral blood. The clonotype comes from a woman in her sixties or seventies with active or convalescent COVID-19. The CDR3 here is CASSLLAGGGNTIYF. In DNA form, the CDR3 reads TGTGCCAGCAGCCTCCTGGCGGGTGGTGGAAACACCATATATTTT.